This is a list of T cell receptor beta chains from one sample in a study of T-cell reconstitution after alpha-beta-depleted transplantation in children. Using its own MiXCR run on the PCR reads, TCRdb lists one record per CDR3 protein. Among over 200,000 distinct CDR3 sequences, over 15% were seen once, and the ten largest hold around 44%. Sequenced material: PBMCs, mostly from graft donor cells, taken 360 days after TCRalphabeta/CD19-depleted stem cell transplant. The receptor set was obtained from a male patient aged 2-15 years who had a stem cell transplant for acute lymphoblastic leukemia, so the T cells may come from the graft donor. Each CDR3 is given with its conserved first and last residue. The D gene is left open where the match is weak. Some rows mark clone size as missing; the rest say once, few, many or name a class of expanded clone.

V	size	D	J	CDR3	DNA
TRBV7-2	few	TRBD2	TRBJ2-3	CASSLAGTSSDTQYF	TGTGCCAGCAGCTTAGCGGGGACTAGCTCAGATACGCAGTATTTT
TRBV7-2	-	-	TRBJ1-4	CASSRMGGSEKLFF	TGTGCCAGCAGCCGTATGGGGGGAAGTGAAAAACTGTTTTTT
TRBV5-5	many	-	TRBJ1-5	CASSLYGSNQPQHF	TGTGCCAGCAGCTTGTACGGTAGCAATCAGCCCCAGCATTTT
TRBV5-1	-	-	TRBJ2-6	CASSGALDVLTF	TGCGCCAGCAGCGGAGCTTTAGACGTCCTGACTTTC
TRBV20-1	few	TRBD1	TRBJ2-2	CSAYTGQGYTGELFF	TGCAGTGCCTACACGGGACAGGGCTACACCGGGGAGCTGTTTTTT
TRBV27	-	TRBD1	TRBJ2-7	CASSFTARTGMFEQYF	TGTGCCAGCAGTTTTACCGCCCGGACAGGGATGTTCGAGCAGTACTTC
TRBV20-1	few	-	TRBJ1-1	CSASLSRATEAFF	TGCAGTGCTTCGTTAAGCAGGGCTACTGAAGCTTTCTTT
TRBV12-3/TRBV12-4	many	-	TRBJ1-1	CASTLGTEAFF	TGTGCCAGCACCCTTGGCACTGAAGCTTTCTTT
TRBV10-3	-	-	TRBJ2-7	CAIRKGQAHEQYF	TGTGCCATCAGGAAGGGGCAGGCCCACGAGCAGTACTTC
TRBV12-3/TRBV12-4	-	-	TRBJ2-1	CASSLGVAGENEQFF	TGTGCCAGCAGTTTAGGCGTCGCGGGTGAGAATGAGCAGTTCTTC
TRBV12-3/TRBV12-4	medium-sized	-	TRBJ1-2	CASSSNPDSLYGYTF	TGTGCCAGCAGTTCCAACCCCGACAGTCTCTATGGCTACACCTTC
TRBV10-3	many	TRBD2	TRBJ2-5	CAIGTIQETQYF	TGTGCCATAGGGACTATCCAAGAGACCCAGTACTTC
TRBV29-1	few	TRBD1	TRBJ2-5	CSVKGGWGTQYF	TGCAGCGTTAAAGGGGGCTGGGGGACCCAGTACTTC
TRBV15	few	-	TRBJ2-1	CATSRDLTRTPNSYNEQFF	TGTGCCACCAGCAGAGATCTTACCAGGACGCCTAACTCCTACAATGAGCAGTTCTTC
TRBV11-2	-	TRBD2	TRBJ2-1	CASSFRTSVSEQFF	TGTGCCAGCAGCTTCCGGACTAGCGTCAGCGAGCAGTTCTTC
TRBV5-1	many	-	TRBJ2-7	CASSLHLGGSYEQYF	TGCGCCAGCAGCTTACACCTGGGAGGCTCCTACGAGCAGTACTTC
TRBV6-2/TRBV6-3	few	-	TRBJ2-3	CASSYQPLFQYF	TGTGCCAGCAGTTACCAGCCCCTGTTCCAGTATTTT
TRBV29-1	many	TRBD1	TRBJ2-5	CSVADRQWQETQYF	TGCAGCGTTGCGGACAGGCAGTGGCAAGAGACCCAGTACTTC
TRBV6-6	few	-	TRBJ1-2	CASSGDGYGYTF	TGTGCCAGCAGTGGGGACGGTTATGGCTACACCTTC
TRBV7-9	-	TRBD1	TRBJ2-7	CASLQGARGYEQYF	TGTGCCAGCTTACAGGGGGCGCGGGGCTACGAGCAGTACTTC
TRBV2	-	-	TRBJ1-4	CASTLTETTNEKLFF	TGTGCCAGCACCCTTACAGAGACAACTAATGAAAAACTGTTTTTT
TRBV24-1	-	TRBD2	TRBJ2-3	CATSDALAGSTDTQYF	TGTGCCACCAGTGACGCACTAGCGGGGAGCACAGATACGCAGTATTTT
TRBV10-2	-	TRBD2	TRBJ2-3	CASARGSGRVTDTQYF	TGCGCCAGCGCAAGGGGTAGCGGGAGAGTAACAGATACGCAGTATTTT
TRBV5-1	-	-	TRBJ1-2	CASRQLLNYGYTF	TGCGCCAGCAGGCAGCTTCTTAACTATGGCTACACCTTC
TRBV20-1	-	-	TRBJ2-7	CSARDNNSPPYEQYF	TGCAGTGCTAGAGATAATAACAGTCCCCCCTACGAGCAGTACTTC
TRBV28	many	-	TRBJ1-6	CASSPSDLSSYNSPLHF	TGTGCCAGCAGCCCGTCAGACCTGAGCTCCTATAATTCACCCCTCCACTTT
TRBV12-3/TRBV12-4	-	-	TRBJ1-2	CASRGGTYGYTF	TGTGCCAGCCGAGGGGGGACCTATGGCTACACCTTC
TRBV3-1	-	-	TRBJ2-3	CASSQGGVGADTQYF	TGTGCCAGCAGCCAAGGTGGGGTTGGTGCGGATACGCAGTATTTT
TRBV12-3/TRBV12-4	-	TRBD2	TRBJ2-7	CASSSGGYAYEQYF	TGTGCCAGCAGTTCCGGGGGGTACGCGTACGAGCAGTACTTC
TRBV10-3	few	-	TRBJ1-5	CAISESTGDGDQPQHF	TGTGCCATCAGTGAGTCAACGGGCGACGGGGACCAGCCCCAGCATTTT
TRBV13	-	-	TRBJ2-3	CASSNGRGEFEDTQYF	TGTGCCAGCAGCAATGGGCGGGGTGAATTCGAAGATACGCAGTATTTT
TRBV7-2	-	-	TRBJ1-1	CASSFDTEAFF	TGTGCCAGCAGCTTTGACACTGAAGCTTTCTTT
TRBV11-2	few	-	TRBJ2-3	CASSSFRASTDTQYF	TGTGCCAGCAGCTCATTTCGGGCCAGCACAGATACGCAGTATTTT
TRBV20-1	few	-	TRBJ1-3	CSARGPPDRFGNTIYF	TGCAGTGCTAGAGGCCCACCCGACAGGTTTGGAAACACCATATATTTT
TRBV19	-	-	TRBJ1-1	CASSIKRRNTEAFF	TGTGCCAGTAGTATAAAGAGAAGGAACACTGAAGCTTTCTTT
TRBV24-1	few	-	TRBJ2-7	CATGQFYEQYF	TGTGCCACCGGGCAGTTCTACGAGCAGTACTTC
TRBV5-1	many	TRBD2	TRBJ2-1	CASSLSVLAGVNEQFF	TGCGCCAGCAGCTTGTCCGTTCTAGCGGGAGTCAATGAGCAGTTCTTC
TRBV5-1	few	TRBD1	TRBJ2-3	CASSLLTGEADTQYF	TGCGCCAGCAGCTTACTGACAGGGGAAGCGGATACGCAGTATTTT
TRBV29-1	few	-	TRBJ1-1	CSVVGRSGGGAFF	TGCAGCGTTGTCGGGCGCTCCGGAGGTGGAGCTTTCTTT
TRBV25-1	many	-	TRBJ1-2	CASSGGVGDFNYGYTF	TGTGCCAGCAGTGGGGGGGTGGGAGACTTTAACTATGGCTACACCTTC
TRBV20-1	-	-	TRBJ1-1	CSARVREAFF	TGCAGTGCTAGGGTCCGGGAGGCTTTCTTT
TRBV5-1	-	-	TRBJ1-2	CASSGDLYGYTF	TGCGCCAGCAGCGGGGACCTTTATGGCTACACCTTC
TRBV7-8	few	-	TRBJ1-4	CASSPGASRKLFF	TGTGCCAGCAGTCCAGGGGCCAGCAGAAAACTGTTTTTT
TRBV11-2	few	-	TRBJ1-1	CASSPTGGLSFF	TGTGCCAGCAGCCCAACGGGGGGTTTGTCTTTCTTT